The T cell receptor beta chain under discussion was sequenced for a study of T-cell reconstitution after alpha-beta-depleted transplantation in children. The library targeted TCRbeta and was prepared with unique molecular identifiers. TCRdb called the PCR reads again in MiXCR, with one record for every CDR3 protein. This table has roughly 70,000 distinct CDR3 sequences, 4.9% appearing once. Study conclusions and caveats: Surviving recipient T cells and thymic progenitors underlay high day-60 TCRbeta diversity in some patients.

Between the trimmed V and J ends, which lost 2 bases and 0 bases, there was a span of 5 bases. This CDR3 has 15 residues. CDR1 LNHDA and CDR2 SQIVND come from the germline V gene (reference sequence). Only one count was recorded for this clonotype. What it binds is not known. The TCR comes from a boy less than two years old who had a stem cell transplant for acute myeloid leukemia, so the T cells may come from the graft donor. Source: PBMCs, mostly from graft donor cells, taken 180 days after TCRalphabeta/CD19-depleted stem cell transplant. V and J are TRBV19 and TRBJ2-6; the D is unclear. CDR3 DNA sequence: TGTGCCAGTAGTATAAAAATCTCTGGGGCCAACGTCCTGACTTTC. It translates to CASSIKISGANVLTF.